The 21 T cell receptor beta chains listed next were all sequenced from one sample in a study of human T cells and chemical hapten exposure. One entry per CDR3 protein results from TCRdb running MiXCR on the RACE reads. The sample contains tens of thousands of distinct CDR3 sequences, about 6.7% of which appear only once. The sample's time point: pre-sensitization, week 0. Treatment: therapeutic diphenylcyclopropenone sensitization with weekly scalp DPC. Sequenced material: whole blood, taken in connection with sensitization to the hapten diphenylcyclopropenone (DPC). All receptors derive from a woman aged 25 to 45 with alopecia areata. Some clones in this sample may be carry-over from other donors' samples.

The table lists this clonotype with a few counts. The V and J genes are TRBV5-1 and TRBJ1-1; 8 bases map to TRBD1. Germline trimming cut 4 bases from V and 1 base from J; bases unmatched to any gene: 6. The germline V gene encodes CDR1 SGHRS and CDR2 YFSETQ. CDR3 length: 15 residues. In nucleotides, the CDR3 is TGCGCCAGCAGCCCGGAGACAGGGGCGAACACTGAAGCTTTCTTT. Protein: CASSPETGANTEAFF.

This clonotype was seen a few times. The chain has TRBV5-6 and TRBJ2-3; D is unresolved. V lost 4 bases and J 2 bases, leaving 17 bases between the germline ends. This CDR3 contains 16 residues. CDR1 is SGHDT, CDR2 YYEEEE, per germline. Here the CDR3 DNA reads TGTGCCAGCAGCAGTAACCCAGCAGGTTACACAGATACGCAGTATTTT. It is translated as CASSSNPAGYTDTQYF.

This clonotype was detected many times. The J gene is TRBJ1-2, the V gene TRBV3-1, with 7 positions matching TRBD1. The junction had 13 bases not matched to a gene; V was cut back by 1 base and J by 5 bases. Germline CDR1 LGHDT, CDR2 YNNKEL (reference sequence). This CDR3 region has 17 residues. The CDR3 sequence is CASSQGDRAPRTYGYTF. Written as DNA, the CDR3 is TGTGCCAGCAGCCAAGGGGACAGAGCACCGCGGACTTATGGCTACACCTTC.

This clonotype was seen many times. This chain joins TRBV27 and TRBJ2-3; TRBD1 aligns across 8 bases. CDR1 MNHEY and CDR2 SMNVEV come from the germline V gene (reference sequence). There are 15 residues in the CDR3. V lost 5 bases to trimming and J lost 3 bases; unmatched junction nucleotides: 7. The CDR3 DNA reads as TGTGCCAGCAGTCCCCAGACAGGGGCAACAGATACGCAGTATTTT. Translating it yields CASSPQTGATDTQYF.

This rearrangement joins TRBV5-1 to TRBJ2-5; 9 bases map to TRBD1. Unmatched junction bases numbered 8, after V lost 4 bases and J lost 4 bases. Germline-derived CDR1 and CDR2 are SGHRS and YFSETQ. The CDR3 covers 15 residues. The CDR3 protein is CASSGGQGCVETQYF. CDR3 bases: TGCGCCAGCAGCGGGGGACAGGGCTGTGTAGAGACCCAGTACTTC.

This clonotype was found a few times. The chain is built from TRBV6-4 and TRBJ2-3, with D maybe TRBD1 (7 bases). The CDR3 consists of 15 residues. CDR1 and CDR2 from the germline V gene are MRHNA and SNTAGT. The ends were cut back, 5 bases at V and 3 bases at J, with 15 bases in the middle. Here the CDR3 reads CASSHRQGGTDTQYF. CDR3 DNA sequence: TGTGCCAGCAGTCATAGACAGGGAGGAACAGATACGCAGTATTTT.

The sample holds many counts of this clonotype. The chain combines TRBV3-1 with TRBJ1-1; D uncertain. V lost 0 bases and J lost 11, with 10 bases in between. The CDR3 runs to 12 residues. CDR1 and CDR2 from the germline V gene are LGHDT and YNNKEL (reference sequence). CDR3 bases: TGTGCCAGCAGCCAAGAGCGGGGTGCGGCTTTCTTT. Its translation is CASSQERGAAFF.

This clonotype was observed many times. V is TRBV29-1 and J is TRBJ1-1; 7 bases are a match to TRBD1. With V trimmed by 2 bases and J by 2 bases, 5 bases remained unmatched. The CDR3 totals 14 residues. Germline V gene data show CDR1 as SQVTM and CDR2 as ANQGSEA. CDR3 in DNA: TGCAGCGTTGAACTGAGGGGGCCCAACACTGAAGCTTTCTTT. This encodes CSVELRGPNTEAFF.

The genes are TRBV12-3 or TRBV12-4 and TRBJ1-3; possibly TRBD1 for D (5 bases). This CDR3 spans 14 amino acids. The V end lost 6 bases, the J end lost 0 bases, and 9 bases lay between the germline ends. Here the CDR3 DNA reads TGTGCCAGCAGCCGACAGCGCTCTGGAAACACCATATATTTT. This codes for CASSRQRSGNTIYF.

This clonotype was seen a handful of times. The rearrangement joins TRBV5-4 to TRBJ2-7; 12 nucleotides match TRBD2. The CDR3 consists of 14 residues. The V gene end was trimmed by 4 bases and the J gene end by 4 bases; junction bases not matched to a gene: 3. Germline V gene data show CDR1 as SGHNT and CDR2 as YYREEE (reference sequence). The CDR3 region has the DNA TGTGCCAGCAGCCCCGGACTAGCGGGGTACGAGCAGTACTTC. This sequence encodes CASSPGLAGYEQYF.

The V call is TRBV30, the J call TRBJ1-5, with D perhaps matching TRBD1 (5 bases). There are 13 residues in the CDR3. V was pared by 2 bases and J by 5 bases, with 10 bases between. CDR1 and CDR2 (germline): GTSNPN, SVGIG (reference sequence). The DNA for the CDR3 is TGTGCCTGGAGTCCGGGGACCGATCAGCCCCAGCATTTT. Amino acid sequence: CAWSPGTDQPQHF. Drawing the rest from reference TRBV30 and TRBJ1-5, the complete variable domain is SQTIHQWPATLVQPVGSPLSLECTVEGTSNPNLYWYRQAAGRGLQLLFYSVGIGQISSEVPQNLSASRPQDRQFILSSKKLLLSDSGFYLCAWSPGTDQPQHFGDGTRLSIL.

This clonotype appeared many times. This sequence joins TRBV12-3 or TRBV12-4 and TRBJ2-3, with D tentatively TRBD2 (5 bases). Trimming took 4 bases from V and 4 from J, leaving 12 bases between them. This CDR3 is built from 14 residues. The CDR3 sequence is CASSSTRAADTQYF. As DNA, the CDR3 is TGTGCCAGCAGTTCAACTAGGGCGGCAGATACGCAGTATTTT.

Notes on this clonotype: A much larger clone differs by one base, so this may be a read error. CDR3 protein: CSAQTGGFGDEQYF. The CDR3 DNA reads as TGCAGTGCACAGACAGGGGGGTTTGGGGACGAGCAGTACTTC. The J gene is TRBJ2-7, the V gene TRBV20-1, with TRBD1 matching over 9 bases. CDR1 and CDR2 from the germline V gene are DFQATT and SNEGSKA (reference sequence). V shed 6 bases and J 5 bases; nucleotides not matched to a gene: 11. The CDR3 sequence is 14 residues long.

In this sample, this clonotype turned up many times. This chain joins TRBV2 and TRBJ2-3; possibly TRBD1 for D (5 bases). Germline V gene lookup returns CDR1 SNHLY and CDR2 FYNNEI. With 2 bases removed from V and 4 bases from J, the gap between germline ends came to 13 bases. This CDR3 is 15 amino acids long. The CDR3 sequence: CASSEYRPTADTQYF. The CDR3, as DNA: TGTGCCAGCAGTGAATACAGGCCAACGGCAGATACGCAGTATTTT.

This clonotype appeared many times. The rearrangement joins TRBV2 to TRBJ2-7, with 11 bases lining up with TRBD2. The CDR3 runs to 15 residues. After removal of 6 bases from V and 0 bases from J, the junction contained 4 bases not matched to a gene. CDR1 and CDR2 from the germline V gene are SNHLY and FYNNEI. The CDR3 nucleotides are TGTGCCAGCAGGAGGGGACTAGCGGTCTCCTACGAGCAGTACTTC. Its protein is CASRRGLAVSYEQYF.

This clonotype was seen at least ten times. The chain employs TRBV7-9 and TRBJ2-3, with TRBD2 identical over 14 bases. Trimming took 4 bases from V and 2 from J; bases not matched to a gene: 5. The CDR3 spans 17 residues. In germline, CDR1 is SEHNR, CDR2 FQNEAQ (reference sequence). Written as DNA, the CDR3 is TGTGCCAGCAGCTCCGGGACTAGCGGGGGCCACACAGATACGCAGTATTTT. Translation: CASSSGTSGGHTDTQYF.

Many counts were recorded for this clonotype. This chain uses TRBV20-1 with TRBJ1-2; 10 positions match TRBD1. The CDR3 runs to 15 residues. Trimming at V came to 0 bases and at J to 3 bases, leaving 4 bases not matched to a gene. CDR1 DFQATT and CDR2 SNEGSKA come from the germline V gene (reference sequence). Here the CDR3 reads CSARDPGTGDYGYTF. In DNA form, the CDR3 reads TGCAGTGCTAGAGATCCCGGGACAGGGGACTATGGCTACACCTTC.

On this clonotype itself: A much larger clone differs by one base, so this may be a read error. The chain combines TRBV5-1 with TRBJ1-1; D remains unclear. Germline loops: CDR1 SGHRS, CDR2 YFSETQ. The CDR3 runs to 16 residues. V lost 6 bases, J lost 1 base, and 19 bases lay in between. The chain's CDR3 is CASILVPGRPNTEAFF. DNA of the CDR3: TGCGCCAGCATCTTAGTCCCAGGACGCCCGAACACTGAAGCTTTCTTT.

This clonotype was picked up many times. The chain links TRBV7-9 to TRBJ1-1, with D uncertain. V was pared by 6 bases and J by 3 bases, with 8 bases between. The germline V gene has CDR1 SEHNR and CDR2 FQNEAQ (reference sequence). The CDR3 totals 12 residues. Written as DNA, the CDR3 is TGTGCCAGCAGTCCCGGGTACACTGAAGCTTTCTTT. This translates into CASSPGYTEAFF.

This clonotype was observed a handful of times. The chain carries TRBV7-8 and TRBJ2-3, with 16 nucleotides matching TRBD2. CDR3 size: 16 residues. Germline-derived CDR1 and CDR2 are SGHVS and FQNEAQ. Trimming at V came to 4 bases and at J to 4 bases, leaving 2 bases not matched to a gene. This CDR3 is CASSYGTSGGADTQYF. The CDR3, as DNA: TGTGCCAGCAGCTACGGGACTAGCGGGGGGGCAGATACGCAGTATTTT.

This clonotype was detected many times. The rearrangement joins TRBV7-9 to TRBJ2-7, with TRBD2 as a possible D gene (7 bases). Germline V gene lookup returns CDR1 SEHNR and CDR2 FQNEAQ (reference sequence). This CDR3 is built from 14 residues. Trimming removed 1 base at V and 5 bases at J, with 12 bases between. CDR3 in amino acids: CASSLGGGPDEQYF. CDR3 coding DNA: TGTGCCAGCAGCTTAGGGGGGGGCCCGGACGAGCAGTACTTC.